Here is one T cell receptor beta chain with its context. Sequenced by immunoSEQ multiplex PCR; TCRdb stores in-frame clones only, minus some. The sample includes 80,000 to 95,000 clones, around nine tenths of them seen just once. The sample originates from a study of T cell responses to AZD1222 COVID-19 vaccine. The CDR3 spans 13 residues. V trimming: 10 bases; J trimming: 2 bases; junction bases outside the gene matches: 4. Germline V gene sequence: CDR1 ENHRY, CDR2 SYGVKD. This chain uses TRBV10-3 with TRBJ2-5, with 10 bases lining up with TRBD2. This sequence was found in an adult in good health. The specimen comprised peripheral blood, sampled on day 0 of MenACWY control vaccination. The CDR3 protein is CASLAGVQETQYF. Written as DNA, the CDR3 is TGTGCCAGCCTAGCGGGGGTACAAGAGACCCAGTACTTC.